This T cell receptor (beta chain) was documented in a study of blood T cell repertoires in COVID-19. Study background: The samples span acute and convalescent COVID-19 from the United States, Italy and Spain. Nucleic acid was either cDNA or gDNA, and it came from T cells, B-cell-depleted T cells, or PBMCs.

Original handling: Scientists estimated how many nucleated cells there were by amplifying reference gene primers. The assay was immunoSEQ multiplex PCR, and TCRdb's table has in-frame clones only and misses some. V, J and clone size reflect that table, while D and trimming were determined from the DNA. The table has some 99,000 clones, less than 85% seen once; the top ten hold about 4.1%. Trimming removed 4 bases at V and 0 bases at J, with 7 bases between. Per the germline V gene, CDR1 is LNHDA and CDR2 is SQIVND (reference sequence). The CDR3 extends over 14 amino acids. The chain has TRBV19 and TRBJ2-1; unclear D gene. What was sequenced was peripheral blood. The receptor was derived from a human donor in a cohort sampled during active or convalescent COVID-19. CDR3 loop: CASSSRSSYNEQFF. In nucleotides, the CDR3 is TGTGCCAGTAGTAGCCGCAGCTCCTACAATGAGCAGTTCTTC.